What follows are 28 T cell receptor beta chains derived from one specimen sequenced in a study of shared clonotypes between healthy human individuals. Measured with immunoSEQ multiplex PCR; TCRdb has only the in-frame clones, and not every one. This table holds about 2.1 million clones, roughly 95% found once. Selected positively for CCR7 and CD45RO-negative, naive CD8 cells excluded terminally differentiated effector memory CD45RA+ cells. The sample comprised naive CD8+ T cells from PBMCs. The receptors derive from a man between 18 and 35 years old in good health. Some clones in this sample may be carry-over from other donors' samples.

The V gene is TRBV5-1, the J gene TRBJ2-2, with TRBD2 identical over 8 bases. The germline CDR1 and CDR2 sequences are SGHRS and YFSETQ. The V gene end was trimmed by 2 bases and the J gene end by 4 bases; junction bases not matched to a gene: 7. CDR3 length: 16 residues. The CDR3 sequence: CASSFSGAAVTGELFF. The CDR3 DNA is TGCGCCAGCAGCTTTAGCGGGGCGGCGGTCACCGGGGAGCTGTTTTTT.

The gene calls are TRBV15 and TRBJ1-1; D is ambiguous. The CDR3 is 15 amino acids. Per the germline V gene, CDR1 is LNHNV and CDR2 is YYDKDF (reference sequence). Between the trimmed V and J ends, which lost 0 bases and 0 bases, there was a span of 8 bases. The DNA for the CDR3 is TGTGCCACCAGCAGAGAACAGCAAATGAACACTGAAGCTTTCTTT. This encodes CATSREQQMNTEAFF. The complete variable domain, with remaining parts taken from reference TRBV15 and TRBJ1-1, reads DAMVIQNPRYQVTQFGKPVTLSCSQTLNHNVMYWYQQKSSQAPKLLFHYYDKDFNNEADTPDNFQSRRPNTSFCFLDIRSPGLGDTAMYLCATSREQQMNTEAFFGQGTRLTVV.

The V gene is TRBV27, the J gene TRBJ2-7; perhaps TRBD2 as D (6 bases). From germline, CDR1 is MNHEY and CDR2 SMNVEV (reference sequence). The CDR3 sequence is 17 residues long. Trimming removed 5 bases at V and 1 base at J, with 21 bases between. This CDR3 is CASSGRGLSTGSYEQYF. In nucleotides, the CDR3 is TGTGCCAGCAGTGGGCGGGGCCTAAGTACGGGGTCCTACGAGCAGTACTTC.

V and J are TRBV29-1 and TRBJ1-3; 7 nucleotides agree with TRBD1. CDR1 is SQVTM and CDR2 is ANQGSEA in the germline V gene. CDR3 length: 16 amino acids. The ends lost 2 bases at V and 0 bases at J; junction bases unmatched: 7. The chain's CDR3 is CSVEPTGTTSGNTIYF. In DNA, the CDR3 is TGCAGCGTTGAACCGACAGGGACTACCTCTGGAAACACCATATATTTT.

The chain links TRBV29-1 to TRBJ2-3; TRBD2 aligns across 7 bases. V trimming: 3 bases; J trimming: 0 bases; junction bases outside the gene matches: 12. Germline assignment: CDR1 SQVTM and CDR2 ANQGSEA. The CDR3 is 17 residues long. The CDR3 loop reads CSVEGILAPPSTDTQYF. The CDR3 region has the DNA TGCAGCGTTGAGGGGATACTAGCGCCCCCGAGCACAGATACGCAGTATTTT.

This clone has just one count. The same CDR3 also results from other DNA sequences found in this sample. The chain carries TRBV5-6 and TRBJ2-7; 11 positions match TRBD1. This CDR3 has 13 amino acids. Per the germline V gene, CDR1 is SGHDT and CDR2 is YYEEEE. Unmatched junction bases numbered 1, after V lost 3 bases and J lost 5 bases. This CDR3 reads CASSWDRGNEQYF. The DNA of the CDR3 is TGTGCCAGCAGCTGGGACAGGGGGAACGAGCAGTACTTC.

This sequence joins TRBV7-9 and TRBJ2-7; 9 nucleotides line up with TRBD1. In germline, CDR1 is SEHNR, CDR2 FQNEAQ (reference sequence). This CDR3 comprises 14 residues. The V gene end was trimmed by 6 bases and the J gene end by 6 bases; junction bases not matched to a gene: 9. The CDR3 DNA is TGTGCCAGCAGACCGGGGACAGGGTTTCGCGAGCAGTACTTC. It codes for CASRPGTGFREQYF.

This chain uses TRBV6-5 with TRBJ2-7; D call uncertain. V was cut by 0 bases and J by 2 bases, with 14 bases left in between. Germline CDR1 is MNHEY and CDR2 is SVGAGI. This CDR3 region has 16 residues. CDR3 in DNA: TGTGCCAGCAGTTACTCGACTGCGGAACAGACCTACGAGCAGTACTTC. Its protein is CASSYSTAEQTYEQYF.

V and J are TRBV5-8 and TRBJ2-7; unclear D gene. The length of the CDR3 is 14 residues. V was pared by 3 bases and J by 0 bases, with 10 bases between. Germline V gives CDR1 SGHTS, CDR2 YDEGEE. As DNA, the CDR3 is TGTGCCAGCAGCTCATCGTTGGACTCCTACGAGCAGTACTTC. It encodes CASSSSLDSYEQYF.

This clone is a singleton in its sample. This chain links TRBV7-2 with TRBJ2-7; D is ambiguous. The V end was cut by 7 bases, the J end by 0 bases, with 10 bases between. The CDR3 has 13 residues. Germline loops: CDR1 SGHTA, CDR2 FQGNSA. The CDR3 nucleotides are TGTGCCAGCACCTACCAGATCTCCTACGAGCAGTACTTC. Translating gives CASTYQISYEQYF.

The chain employs TRBV4-2 and TRBJ2-5; 13 bases line up with TRBD2. The CDR3 has 17 residues. Germline loops: CDR1 LGHNA, CDR2 YNFKEQ. With 1 base clipped from V and 3 bases from J, the junction kept 5 bases outside the gene matches. The CDR3 region is CASSQVRGLAGEETQYF. CDR3 DNA: TGTGCCAGCAGCCAAGTCCGAGGACTAGCGGGAGAAGAGACCCAGTACTTC.

Notes on this clone: Other DNA sequences from this sample encode an identical CDR3 as well. This chain connects TRBV7-9 to TRBJ2-2; D is unresolved. The ends were cut back, 1 base at V and 0 bases at J, with 6 bases in the middle. The CDR3 is 15 amino acids. CDR1 and CDR2 (germline): SEHNR, FQNEAQ (reference sequence). CDR3 coding DNA: TGTGCCAGCAGCTTAGGCGGAGCGAACACCGGGGAGCTGTTTTTT. Amino acid sequence: CASSLGGANTGELFF. The full variable domain, rest sourced from reference TRBV7-9 and TRBJ2-2, is DTGVSQNPRHKITKRGQNVTFRCDPISEHNRLYWYRQTLGQGPEFLTYFQNEAQLEKSRLLSDRFSAERPKGSFSTLEIQRTEQGDSAMYLCASSLGGANTGELFFGEGSRLTVL.

Concerning this clone itself: Distinct nucleotide sequences in the sample also encode this CDR3. The chain uses TRBV9 and TRBJ2-7; 7 bases match TRBD1. V gave up 3 bases and J gave up 4 bases; unmatched junction bases: 7. The CDR3 sequence is 14 residues long. Germline V gene sequence: CDR1 SGDLS, CDR2 YYNGEE. The CDR3 DNA follows: TGTGCCAGCAGCGGGAGACAGGGCCATTACGAGCAGTACTTC. Encoded protein: CASSGRQGHYEQYF.

The chain is built from TRBV4-2 and TRBJ2-2, with D unresolved. The CDR3 totals 16 residues. Germline V gives CDR1 LGHNA, CDR2 YNFKEQ. The germline V and J ends were trimmed by 0 bases and 7 bases, with 15 bases remaining between them. Here the CDR3 reads CASSQDLSAGGGELFF. The CDR3 nucleotides are TGTGCCAGCAGCCAAGATCTGAGTGCTGGTGGCGGGGAGCTGTTTTTT.

The rearrangement joins TRBV11-3 to TRBJ2-7; D is unclear. CDR3 length equals 19 residues. The V end lost 4 bases, the J end lost 3 bases, and 28 bases lay between the germline ends. Germline CDR1 reads SGHNT; CDR2 reads YENEEA. For the CDR3, the DNA is TGTGCCAGCAGCTATAACCCCCAGGACCGGCTCTCCGGGCTCTACGAGCAGTACTTC. This sequence encodes CASSYNPQDRLSGLYEQYF.

The V and J genes are TRBV28 and TRBJ1-4, with D hard to call. V was pared by 3 bases and J by 0 bases, with 11 bases between. The CDR3 spans 16 residues. Germline V CDR1 and CDR2: MDHEN, SYDVKM. The CDR3, as DNA: TGTGCCAGCAGTTTTACCCCAACAGCAACTAATGAAAAACTGTTTTTT. This codes for CASSFTPTATNEKLFF.

The chain carries TRBV30 and TRBJ1-1, with D possibly being TRBD1 (6 bases). V lost 1 base and J 2 bases, leaving 14 bases between the germline ends. CDR1 and CDR2 (germline): GTSNPN, SVGIG (reference sequence). The CDR3 has 15 residues. The DNA of the CDR3 is TGTGCCTGGAGTGACCGGGGGCGGCTCAACACTGAAGCTTTCTTT. Translated: CAWSDRGRLNTEAFF.

V gene TRBV27 combines with J gene TRBJ2-7, with D unclear. Trimming removed 4 bases from V and 5 bases from J, with 12 bases in between. There are 13 residues in the CDR3. The V gene's germline CDR1 is MNHEY and CDR2 SMNVEV (reference sequence). CDR3: CASSWSDINEQYF. The DNA of the CDR3 is TGTGCCAGCAGTTGGTCCGACATAAACGAGCAGTACTTC.

The rearrangement links TRBV5-1 to TRBJ2-2, with 15 bases aligning to TRBD2. After removal of 2 bases from V and 4 bases from J, the junction contained 9 bases not matched to a gene. The germline CDR1 and CDR2 sequences are SGHRS and YFSETQ. The CDR3 covers 19 residues. In DNA, the CDR3 is TGCGCCAGCAGCTTTCAAGGACTAGCGGGAGGGCCCCTCACCGGGGAGCTGTTTTTT. Protein sequence: CASSFQGLAGGPLTGELFF.

The chain employs TRBV11-2 and TRBJ2-3, with D maybe TRBD1 (5 bases). Germline V gene sequence: CDR1 SGHAT, CDR2 FQNNGV. The CDR3 has 16 amino acids. With 1 base removed from V and 2 bases from J, the gap between germline ends came to 13 bases. Here the CDR3 reads CASSLGLRQLTDTQYF. For the CDR3, the DNA is TGTGCCAGCAGCTTAGGACTTAGACAGCTCACAGATACGCAGTATTTT.

V and J are TRBV6-1 and TRBJ1-2; D may be TRBD1 (5 bases). Germline lookup yields CDR1 MNHNS and CDR2 SASEGT. This CDR3 region has 12 residues. Trimming removed 9 bases from V and 3 bases from J, with 11 bases in between. In nucleotides, the CDR3 is TGTGCCAGTTACCCGGGGGACTATGGCTACACCTTC. Amino acid sequence: CASYPGDYGYTF.

The chain couples TRBV19 to TRBJ2-5; D may be TRBD2 (6 bases). Per germline, CDR1 LNHDA and CDR2 SQIVND (reference sequence). This CDR3 spans 15 amino acids. V lost 1 base to trimming and J lost 1 base, with 10 bases between them. CDR3 DNA sequence: TGTGCCAGTAGTATAGCCGGGACTCCCCAAGAGACCCAGTACTTC. Translation: CASSIAGTPQETQYF.

A note on this clone: Other DNA sequences in this specimen translate into the identical CDR3. DNA of the CDR3: TGTGCCAGCAGCTTAGTGGGGGGAACCTACGAGCAGTACTTC. Translated: CASSLVGGTYEQYF. The V call is TRBV7-6, the J call TRBJ2-7, with a possible D match to TRBD2 (6 bases). There are 14 residues in the CDR3. V lost 1 base and J lost 2, with 9 bases in between. In germline, CDR1 is SGHVS, CDR2 FNYEAQ.

This clone was seen a single time. V usage is TRBV14 and J usage is TRBJ2-7, with TRBD1 as a possible D gene (5 bases). The CDR3 contains 17 residues. V was trimmed by 1 base and J by 1 base, leaving 17 bases between them. The germline V gene has CDR1 SGHDN and CDR2 FVKESK. The CDR3 DNA sequence: TGTGCCAGCAGCCAAGCCCAGGAATATGCAGGGTCCTACGAGCAGTACTTC. Its translation: CASSQAQEYAGSYEQYF.

V usage is TRBV2 and J usage is TRBJ2-3; 12 bases fit TRBD2. From germline, CDR1 is SNHLY and CDR2 FYNNEI. The V segment lost 4 bases and the J segment 0 bases; nucleotides outside the gene matches: 8. The CDR3 is made up of 18 amino acids. CDR3 amino acids: CASSGRLAGDSSTDTQYF. The CDR3 DNA follows: TGTGCCAGCAGTGGGAGACTAGCGGGAGATTCTAGCACAGATACGCAGTATTTT.

This chain connects TRBV30 to TRBJ2-5, with 9 bases identical to TRBD2. V lost 4 bases to trimming and J lost 4 bases; unmatched junction nucleotides: 7. Germline assignment: CDR1 GTSNPN and CDR2 SVGIG (reference sequence). The CDR3 sequence is 14 residues long. The CDR3 DNA follows: TGTGCCTGGAACTTTGGTAGCGGGAGAGAGACCCAGTACTTC. Its protein is CAWNFGSGRETQYF.

This sequence joins TRBV28 and TRBJ2-5, with D possibly matching TRBD2 (7 bases). Deletions cut 7 bases from V and 4 bases from J, with 13 bases between. CDR3 length equals 13 residues. From germline, CDR1 is MDHEN and CDR2 SYDVKM. The CDR3 DNA is TGTGCCAGCATCGGGGGGCTGGTAGAGACCCAGTACTTC. As protein: CASIGGLVETQYF.

V gene TRBV7-8 combines with J gene TRBJ2-3; no clear D. Germline values: CDR1 SGHVS, CDR2 FQNEAQ. The CDR3 loop spans 13 amino acids. Between the trimmed V and J ends, which lost 7 bases and 5 bases, there was a span of 13 bases. CDR3 amino acids: CASTFNSGDTQYF. CDR3 coding DNA: TGTGCCAGCACCTTTAATAGTGGAGATACGCAGTATTTT.